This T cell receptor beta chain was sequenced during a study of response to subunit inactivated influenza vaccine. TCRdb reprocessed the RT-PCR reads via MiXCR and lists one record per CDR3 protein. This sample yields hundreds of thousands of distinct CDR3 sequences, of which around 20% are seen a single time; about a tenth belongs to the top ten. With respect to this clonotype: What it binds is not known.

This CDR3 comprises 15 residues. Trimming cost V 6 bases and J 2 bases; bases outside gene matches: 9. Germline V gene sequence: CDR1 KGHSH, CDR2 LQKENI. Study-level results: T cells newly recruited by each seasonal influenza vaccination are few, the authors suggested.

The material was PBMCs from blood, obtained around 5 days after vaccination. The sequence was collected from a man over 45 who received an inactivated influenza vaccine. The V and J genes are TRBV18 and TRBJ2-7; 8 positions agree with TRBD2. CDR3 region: CASSPYGRATYEQYF. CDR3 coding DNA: TGTGCCAGCTCCCCTTACGGGAGGGCCACCTACGAGCAGTACTTC.